The subject of this entry is one TCR beta chain. The sample comes from a study of T cell responses to AZD1222 COVID-19 vaccine. TCRdb's table, derived via immunoSEQ multiplex PCR, lists solely in-frame clones and lacks some. In the table there are some 180,000 clones, 94% of which are singletons. The specimen was peripheral blood, collected 28 days after the second AZD1222 dose. The receptor's source is an adult who received the AZD1222 COVID-19 vaccine.

CDR3 coding DNA: TGTGCCAGCAGCCCCGGACTAGCGGGTGGCTACGAGCAGTACTTC. Amino acid sequence: CASSPGLAGGYEQYF. This chain uses TRBV11-3 with TRBJ2-7, with 11 positions matching TRBD2. Per the germline V gene, CDR1 is SGHNT and CDR2 is YENEEA. The V gene end was trimmed by 5 bases and the J gene end by 3 bases; junction bases not matched to a gene: 6. The CDR3 sequence is 15 residues long.